Detailed here is one T cell receptor (beta chain). Its binding antigen is unknown. It has no much larger one-base neighbor in the sample; base qualities were not kept. These data come from a study of blood T cell repertoires in COVID-19 (dated by TCRdb to between 2020 and 2021). General notes on the study: Samples covering the acute and convalescent phases of COVID-19 were provided by collaborators in the United States, Italy and Spain. The sample metadata nearly always contained a de-identified subject ID, COVID-19 status, age in years and sex. The repertoires were released in a freely available public database meant as a resource for research on the immune response to SARS-CoV-2. Deeply sampled blood TCRbeta repertoires from subjects exposed to, actively infected with, or recovered from COVID-19 were included in the dataset. Samples were obtained from the ongoing ImmuneRACE study (first 160 participants) and from 1,000 to 1,500 subjects provided by 6 global collaborators. The prospective study material was composed of cDNA or gDNA derived from T cells, B-cell-depleted T cells, or PBMCs. Where available, HLA class I and class II types were taken from metadata supplied by the sample provider and were not determined by assay-based typing.

Each collaborating institution followed its own protocols to collect whole blood in K2EDTA tubes. Collaborator samples were shipped for TCRbeta analysis as frozen whole blood, isolated PBMCs, or DNA extracted from either sample type. Overall study results and their limits: Clinical and demographic metadata were provided uncurated, with the amount varying by source and participant.

TCRbeta CDR3 regions were amplified from genomic DNA by means of the immunoSEQ Assay, a bias-controlled multiplex PCR. The published analysis was carried out like this. Within the assay, amplification of reference gene primers was used to estimate how many nucleated cells each sample contained. Sequence reads were collapsed and filtered to measure the absolute abundance of every unique TCRbeta CDR3 rearrangement. Productive Simpson clonality was computed per sample as the square root of Simpson's diversity index over productive rearrangements. In its TCRdb copy, this immuneACCESS table keeps in-frame sequences only and misses some clones. Where compared with another copy, unresolved V genes explain less than half of these, and the others have no known cause. That table furnishes V, J and clone size, whereas the DNA furnished D and trimming. Present in this sample are about 64,000 clones, approximately 83% of which were seen just once. Approximately 1.2% of the sample lies in the top ten.

After removal of 4 bases from V and 8 bases from J, the junction retains 5 bases not matched to a gene. The CDR3 numbers 13 residues from cysteine through phenylalanine. The sequence is cut down to CDR3 DNA, 39 bases in frame from base 1. The germline V gene (reference sequence) supplies CDR1 GTSNPN and CDR2 SVGIG. Sequencing was carried out using peripheral blood. The sequence is built from TRBV30 and TRBJ1-1, and 12 bases in between align with TRBD1. The receptor's source is a man aged 40-50 years with acute or convalescent COVID-19. The nucleotides are TGTGCCTGGATGGGACAGGGGGCGGTCGAAGCTTTCTTT. Its protein is CAWMGQGAVEAFF.